This TCR beta chain was identified in a study of T cell responses to AZD1222 COVID-19 vaccine. Study-level findings and limits: Baseline serostatus was positive in only a handful of AZD1222 recipients. Nearly half of spike-specific TCRs reportedly target variant regions that are unmutated in the B.1.351 and B.1.1.7 variants. There were vaccine-associated CD4 TCRs across spike, dominant at 160-218 and 743-854. Clonal diversity was possibly underestimated, and white British individuals and females predominated among donors.

Clones were read by immunoSEQ multiplex PCR, and TCRdb kept only the in-frame ones, dropping some. The sample has roughly 160,000 clones; approximately 90% are singletons. The CDR3 contains 17 residues. Germline V gene lookup returns CDR1 SGHAT and CDR2 FQDESV (reference sequence). The V end was cut by 0 bases, the J end by 0 bases, with 15 bases between. In the case of this clone: Antigen unknown.

The receptor was derived from an adult in good health. The rearrangement joins TRBV11-1 to TRBJ2-7, with D tentatively TRBD2 (6 bases). This material consisted of peripheral blood, taken on day 0 of AZD1222 vaccination. The CDR3 sequence is CASSLARGKAPSYEQYF. The DNA for the CDR3 is TGTGCCAGCAGCTTAGCGCGGGGCAAGGCCCCCTCCTACGAGCAGTACTTC.